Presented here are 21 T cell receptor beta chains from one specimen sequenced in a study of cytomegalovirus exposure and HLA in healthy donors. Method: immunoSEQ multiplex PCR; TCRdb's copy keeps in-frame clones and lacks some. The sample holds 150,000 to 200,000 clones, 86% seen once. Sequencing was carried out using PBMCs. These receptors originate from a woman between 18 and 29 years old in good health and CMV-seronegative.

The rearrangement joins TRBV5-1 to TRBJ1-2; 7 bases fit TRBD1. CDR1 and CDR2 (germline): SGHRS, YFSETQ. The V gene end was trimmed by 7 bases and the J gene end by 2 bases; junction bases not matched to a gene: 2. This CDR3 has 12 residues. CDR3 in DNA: TGCGCCAGCTGGGACAGAAACTATGGCTACACCTTC. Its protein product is CASWDRNYGYTF.

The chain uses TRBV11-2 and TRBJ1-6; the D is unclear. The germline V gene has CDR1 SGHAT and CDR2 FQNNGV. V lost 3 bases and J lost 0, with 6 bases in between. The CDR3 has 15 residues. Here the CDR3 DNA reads TGTGCCAGCAGCTTGGAGAGCTCCTATAATTCACCCCTCCACTTT. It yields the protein CASSLESSYNSPLHF.

CDR3 DNA sequence: TGTGCCAGCAGCAGAAGAGAGCGGGAGCTCACCGGGGAGCTGTTTTTT. It encodes CASSRRERELTGELFF. The chain couples TRBV11-3 to TRBJ2-2, with TRBD2 matching 8 bases. V shed 5 bases, J shed 4 bases, and the junction held 9 bases outside the gene matches. Germline V CDR1 and CDR2: SGHNT, YENEEA. This CDR3 has 16 amino acids.

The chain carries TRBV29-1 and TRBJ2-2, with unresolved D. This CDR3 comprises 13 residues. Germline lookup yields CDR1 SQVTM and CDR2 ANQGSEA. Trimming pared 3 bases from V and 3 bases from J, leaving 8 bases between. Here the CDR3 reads CSVDVQYTGELFF. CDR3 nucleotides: TGCAGCGTTGATGTCCAGTACACCGGGGAGCTGTTTTTT.

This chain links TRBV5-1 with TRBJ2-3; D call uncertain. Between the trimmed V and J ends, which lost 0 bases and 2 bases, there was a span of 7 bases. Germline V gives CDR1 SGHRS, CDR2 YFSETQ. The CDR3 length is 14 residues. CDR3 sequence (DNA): TGCGCCAGCAGCTTGGCCGCGGTCACAGATACGCAGTATTTT. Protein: CASSLAAVTDTQYF.

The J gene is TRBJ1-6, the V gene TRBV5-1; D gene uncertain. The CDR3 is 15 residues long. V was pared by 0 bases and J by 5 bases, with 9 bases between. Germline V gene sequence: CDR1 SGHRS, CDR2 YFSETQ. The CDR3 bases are TGCGCCAGCAGCTTGGTTCCTACGGATAATTCACCCCTCCACTTT. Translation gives CASSLVPTDNSPLHF.

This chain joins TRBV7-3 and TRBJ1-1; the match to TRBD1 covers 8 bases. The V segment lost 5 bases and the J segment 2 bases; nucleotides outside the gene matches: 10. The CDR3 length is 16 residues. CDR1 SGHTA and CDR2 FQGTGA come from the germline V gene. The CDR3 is CASSLDRGYINTEAFF. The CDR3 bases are TGTGCCAGCAGCCTCGACAGGGGATATATAAACACTGAAGCTTTCTTT.

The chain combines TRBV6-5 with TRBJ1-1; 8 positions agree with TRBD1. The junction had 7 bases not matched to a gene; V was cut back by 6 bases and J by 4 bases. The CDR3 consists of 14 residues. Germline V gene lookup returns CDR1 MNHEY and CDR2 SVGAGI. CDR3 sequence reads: CASSRQGAGTEAFF. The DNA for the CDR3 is TGTGCCAGCAGCCGCCAGGGGGCGGGCACTGAAGCTTTCTTT.

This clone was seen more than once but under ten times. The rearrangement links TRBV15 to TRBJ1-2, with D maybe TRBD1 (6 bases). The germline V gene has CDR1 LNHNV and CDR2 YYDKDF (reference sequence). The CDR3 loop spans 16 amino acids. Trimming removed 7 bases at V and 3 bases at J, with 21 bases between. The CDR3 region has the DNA TGTGCCACCACTCTTCATTTTGGGGGGGCTGACTATGGCTACACCTTC. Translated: CATTLHFGGADYGYTF.

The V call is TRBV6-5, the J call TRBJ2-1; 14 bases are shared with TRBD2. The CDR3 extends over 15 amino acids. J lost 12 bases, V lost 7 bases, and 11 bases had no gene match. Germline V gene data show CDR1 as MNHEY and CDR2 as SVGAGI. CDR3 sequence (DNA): TGTGCCAGCATCGGGGGGGGACTAGCGGGAGTTAGGCAGTTCTTC. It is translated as CASIGGGLAGVRQFF.

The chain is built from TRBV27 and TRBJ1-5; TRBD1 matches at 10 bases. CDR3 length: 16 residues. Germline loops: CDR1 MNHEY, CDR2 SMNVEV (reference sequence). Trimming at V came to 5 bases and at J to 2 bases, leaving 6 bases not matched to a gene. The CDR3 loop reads CASSPGTGVGNQPQHF. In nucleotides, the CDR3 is TGTGCCAGCAGTCCCGGGACAGGGGTGGGCAATCAGCCCCAGCATTTT.

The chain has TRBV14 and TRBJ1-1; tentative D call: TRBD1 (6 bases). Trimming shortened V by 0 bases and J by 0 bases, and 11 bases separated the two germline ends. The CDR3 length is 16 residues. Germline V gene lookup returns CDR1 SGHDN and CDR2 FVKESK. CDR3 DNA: TGTGCCAGCAGCCAAGAGGGGAAGGGGGTGAACACTGAAGCTTTCTTT. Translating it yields CASSQEGKGVNTEAFF. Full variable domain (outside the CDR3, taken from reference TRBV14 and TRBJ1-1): EAGVTQFPSHSVIEKGQTVTLRCDPISGHDNLYWYRRVMGKEIKFLLHFVKESKQDESGMPNNRFLAERTGGTYSTLKVQPAELEDSGVYFCASSQEGKGVNTEAFFGQGTRLTVV.

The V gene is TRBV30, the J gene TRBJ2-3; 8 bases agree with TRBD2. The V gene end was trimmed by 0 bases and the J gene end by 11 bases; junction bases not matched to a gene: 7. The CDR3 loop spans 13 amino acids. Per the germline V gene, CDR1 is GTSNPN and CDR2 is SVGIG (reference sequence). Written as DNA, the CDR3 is TGTGCCTGGAGTGTAAGCGGAGCGGGAGAGCAGTATTTT. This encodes CAWSVSGAGEQYF. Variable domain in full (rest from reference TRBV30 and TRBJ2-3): SQTIHQWPATLVQPVGSPLSLECTVEGTSNPNLYWYRQAAGRGLQLLFYSVGIGQISSEVPQNLSASRPQDRQFILSSKKLLLSDSGFYLCAWSVSGAGEQYFGPGTRLTVL.

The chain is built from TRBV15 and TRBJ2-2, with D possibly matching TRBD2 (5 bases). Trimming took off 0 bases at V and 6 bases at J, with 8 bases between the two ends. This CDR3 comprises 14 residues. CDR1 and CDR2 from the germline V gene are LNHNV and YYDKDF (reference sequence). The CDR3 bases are TGTGCCACCAGCAGAGATCCGGGGTCCGGGGAGCTGTTTTTT. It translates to CATSRDPGSGELFF.

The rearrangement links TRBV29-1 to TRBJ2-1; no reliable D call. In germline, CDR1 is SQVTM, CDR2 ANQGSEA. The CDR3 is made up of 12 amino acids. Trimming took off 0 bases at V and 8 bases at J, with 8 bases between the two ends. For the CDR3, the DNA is TGCAGCGTTGAAGAGCCCCGGGATGAGCAGTTCTTC. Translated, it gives CSVEEPRDEQFF.

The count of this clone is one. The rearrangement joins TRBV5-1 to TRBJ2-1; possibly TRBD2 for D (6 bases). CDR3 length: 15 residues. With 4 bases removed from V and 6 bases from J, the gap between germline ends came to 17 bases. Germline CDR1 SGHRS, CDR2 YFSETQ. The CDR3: CASSIRKAGRNEQFF. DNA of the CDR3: TGCGCCAGCAGCATTCGTAAAGCGGGCCGCAATGAGCAGTTCTTC.

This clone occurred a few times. CDR3 in DNA: TGCGCCAGCAGCCAAGATCAGGGGAACACTGAAGCTTTCTTT. Translated, it gives CASSQDQGNTEAFF. The chain employs TRBV4-1 and TRBJ1-1, with D possibly being TRBD1 (5 bases). The V end was cut by 0 bases, the J end by 1 base, with 6 bases between. This CDR3 has 14 amino acids. Germline loops: CDR1 MGHRA, CDR2 YSYEKL.

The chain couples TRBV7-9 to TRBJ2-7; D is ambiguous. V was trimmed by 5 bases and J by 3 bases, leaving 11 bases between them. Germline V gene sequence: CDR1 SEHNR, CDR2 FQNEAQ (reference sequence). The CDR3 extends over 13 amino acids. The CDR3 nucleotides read TGTGCCAGCAGCCAATCCTCAGGCTACGAGCAGTACTTC. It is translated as CASSQSSGYEQYF.

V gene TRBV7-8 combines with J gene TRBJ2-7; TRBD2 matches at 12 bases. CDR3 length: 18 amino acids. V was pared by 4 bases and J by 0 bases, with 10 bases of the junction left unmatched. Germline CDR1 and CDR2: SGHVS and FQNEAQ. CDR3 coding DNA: TGTGCCAGCAGCTGGCCGAGGACTAGCGGGACCAGCTCCTACGAGCAGTACTTC. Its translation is CASSWPRTSGTSSYEQYF.

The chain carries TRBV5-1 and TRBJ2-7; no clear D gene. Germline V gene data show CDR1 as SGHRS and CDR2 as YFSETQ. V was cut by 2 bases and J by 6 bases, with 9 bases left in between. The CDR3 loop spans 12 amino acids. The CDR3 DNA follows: TGCGCCAGCAGCTTCCTCCCGTCCGAGCAGTACTTC. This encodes CASSFLPSEQYF.

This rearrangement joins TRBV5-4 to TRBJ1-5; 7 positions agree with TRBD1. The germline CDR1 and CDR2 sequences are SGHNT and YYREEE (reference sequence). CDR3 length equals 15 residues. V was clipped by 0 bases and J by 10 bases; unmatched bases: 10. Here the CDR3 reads CASSLEGQSIGPQHF. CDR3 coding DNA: TGTGCCAGCAGCTTGGAGGGACAGTCGATAGGACCCCAGCATTTT. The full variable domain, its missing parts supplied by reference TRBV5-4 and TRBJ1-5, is ETGVTQSPTHLIKTRGQQVTLRCSSQSGHNTVSWYQQALGQGPQFIFQYYREEENGRGNFPPRFSGLQFPNYSSELNVNALELDDSALYLCASSLEGQSIGPQHFGDGTRLSIL.